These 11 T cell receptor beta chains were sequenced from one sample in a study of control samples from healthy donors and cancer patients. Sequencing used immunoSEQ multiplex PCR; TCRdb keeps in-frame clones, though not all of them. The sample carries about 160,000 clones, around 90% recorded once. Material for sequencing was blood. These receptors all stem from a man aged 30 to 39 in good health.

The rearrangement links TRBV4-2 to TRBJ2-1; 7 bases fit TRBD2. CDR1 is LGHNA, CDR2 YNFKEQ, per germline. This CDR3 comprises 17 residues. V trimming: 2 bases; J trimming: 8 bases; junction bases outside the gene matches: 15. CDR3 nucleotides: TGTGCCAGCAGCCAATCGGGGGGTCGTTTGGGACTTCATGAGCAGTTCTTC. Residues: CASSQSGGRLGLHEQFF.

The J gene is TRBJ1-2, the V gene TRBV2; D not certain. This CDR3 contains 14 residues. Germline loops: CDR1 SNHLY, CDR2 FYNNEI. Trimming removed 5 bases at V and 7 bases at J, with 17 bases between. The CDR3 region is CASSPQSVATGYTF. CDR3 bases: TGTGCCAGCAGTCCACAGTCCGTTGCGACTGGCTACACCTTC.

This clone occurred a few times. CDR3 coding DNA: TGCGCCAGCAGCCAAGAGACTAGCAAGGTCCGAAACTCCTACGAGCAGTACTTC. As protein: CASSQETSKVRNSYEQYF. V and J are TRBV4-1 and TRBJ2-7; TRBD2 matches 7 bases. In germline, CDR1 is MGHRA, CDR2 YSYEKL. This CDR3 has 18 amino acids. V trimming: 0 bases; J trimming: 0 bases; junction bases outside the gene matches: 11.

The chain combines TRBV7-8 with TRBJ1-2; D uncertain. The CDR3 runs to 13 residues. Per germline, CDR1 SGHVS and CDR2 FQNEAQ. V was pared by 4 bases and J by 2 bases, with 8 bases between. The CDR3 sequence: CASSSQENYGYTF. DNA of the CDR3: TGTGCCAGCAGCTCGCAAGAAAACTATGGCTACACCTTC.

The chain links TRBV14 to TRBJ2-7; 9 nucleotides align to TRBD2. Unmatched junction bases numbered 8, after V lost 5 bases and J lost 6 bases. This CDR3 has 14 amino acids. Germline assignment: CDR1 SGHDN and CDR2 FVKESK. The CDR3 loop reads CASSDMGLAREQYF. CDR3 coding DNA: TGTGCCAGCAGCGATATGGGACTAGCCCGCGAGCAGTACTTC. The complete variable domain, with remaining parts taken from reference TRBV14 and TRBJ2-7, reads EAGVTQFPSHSVIEKGQTVTLRCDPISGHDNLYWYRRVMGKEIKFLLHFVKESKQDESGMPNNRFLAERTGGTYSTLKVQPAELEDSGVYFCASSDMGLAREQYFGPGTRLTVT.

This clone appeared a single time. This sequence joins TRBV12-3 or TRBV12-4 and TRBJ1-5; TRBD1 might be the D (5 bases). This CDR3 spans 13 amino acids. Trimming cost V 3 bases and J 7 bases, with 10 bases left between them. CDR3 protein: CASSFGGDQPQHF. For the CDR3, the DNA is TGTGCCAGCAGTTTCGGGGGGGACCAGCCCCAGCATTTT.

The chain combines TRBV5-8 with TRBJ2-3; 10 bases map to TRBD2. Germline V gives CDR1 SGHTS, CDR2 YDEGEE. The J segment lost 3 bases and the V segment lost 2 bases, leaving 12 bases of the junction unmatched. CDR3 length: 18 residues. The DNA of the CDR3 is TGTGCCAGCAGCTTTTATAGCGGGGGGCTCTTTAGGACAGATACGCAGTATTTT. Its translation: CASSFYSGGLFRTDTQYF.

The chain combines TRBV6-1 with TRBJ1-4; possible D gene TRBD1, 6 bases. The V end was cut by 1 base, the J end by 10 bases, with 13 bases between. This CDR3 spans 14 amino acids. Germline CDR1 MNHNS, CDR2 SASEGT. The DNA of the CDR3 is TGTGCCAGCAGTGAAGGGGGGGGACAAGGAAAACTGTTTTTT. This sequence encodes CASSEGGGQGKLFF.

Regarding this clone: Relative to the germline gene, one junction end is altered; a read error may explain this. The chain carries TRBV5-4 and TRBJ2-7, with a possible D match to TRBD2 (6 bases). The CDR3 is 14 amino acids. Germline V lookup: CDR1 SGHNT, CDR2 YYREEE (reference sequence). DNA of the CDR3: TGTGCCAGCACCTTGACCGGAGGGCCCTACGAGCAGTACTTC. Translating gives CASTLTGGPYEQYF.

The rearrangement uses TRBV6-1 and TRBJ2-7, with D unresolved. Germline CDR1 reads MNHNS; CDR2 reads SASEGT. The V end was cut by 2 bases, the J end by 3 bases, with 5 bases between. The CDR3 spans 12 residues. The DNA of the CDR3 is TGTGCCAGCAGTGAAAGGCTCTACGAGCAGTACTTC. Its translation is CASSERLYEQYF.

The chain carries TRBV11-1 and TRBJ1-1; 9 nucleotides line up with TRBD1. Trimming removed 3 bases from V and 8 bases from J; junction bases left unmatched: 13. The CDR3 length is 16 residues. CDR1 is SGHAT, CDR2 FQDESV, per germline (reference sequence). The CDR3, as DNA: TGTGCCAGCAGCTTGGGACAGGGCCCCTTGGTATGGGAAGCTTTCTTT. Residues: CASSLGQGPLVWEAFF.